This T cell receptor (beta chain) was observed in a study of monozygotic twins with inflammatory bowel disease. The germline gives CDR1 LGHDT, CDR2 YNNKEL (reference sequence). The CDR3 has 16 residues. TCRdb reprocessed the 5' RACE reads and stores each CDR3 protein as one record, lacking DNA. This sample's clone table lists about 210,000 distinct CDR3 sequences. The sequencing sample was made of blood. The rearrangement joins TRBV3-1 to TRBJ1-6; the D gene TCRdb calls, TRBD1, cannot be checked with no DNA. The clonotype originates from a human donor with ulcerative colitis or Crohn's disease, or a healthy co-twin of an affected twin (not recorded which). CDR3 amino acids: CASRRGETSYNSPLHF.